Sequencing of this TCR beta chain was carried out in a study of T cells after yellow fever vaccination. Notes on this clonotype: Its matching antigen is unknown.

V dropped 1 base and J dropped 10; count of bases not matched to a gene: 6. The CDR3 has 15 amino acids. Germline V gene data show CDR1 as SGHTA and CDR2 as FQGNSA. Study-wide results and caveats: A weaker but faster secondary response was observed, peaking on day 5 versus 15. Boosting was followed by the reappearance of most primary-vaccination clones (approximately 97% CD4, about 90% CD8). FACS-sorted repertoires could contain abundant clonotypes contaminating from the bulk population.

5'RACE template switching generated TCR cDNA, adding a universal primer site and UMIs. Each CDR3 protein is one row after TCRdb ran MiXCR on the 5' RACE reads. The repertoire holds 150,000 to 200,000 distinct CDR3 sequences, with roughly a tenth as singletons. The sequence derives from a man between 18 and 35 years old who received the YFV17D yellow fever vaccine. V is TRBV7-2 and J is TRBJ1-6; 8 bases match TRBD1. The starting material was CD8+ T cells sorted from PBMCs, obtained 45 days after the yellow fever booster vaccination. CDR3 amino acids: CASSLGDRLESPLHF. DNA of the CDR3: TGTGCCAGCAGCTTAGGGGACAGGCTTGAATCACCCCTCCACTTT.